These 4 T cell receptor beta chains originate from one sample sequenced in a study of T cell repertoires and HLA-DP antigens. Their cognate antigens are unknown. The repertoire was sequenced with immunoSEQ multiplex PCR; TCRdb's copy has only in-frame clones and lacks some. Of some 120,000 clones in the sample, 80% to 95% were seen once. The sample consisted of CD4+ T cells from PBMCs. The receptors derive from a woman aged 18-29 years in good health and CMV-seronegative.

The table lists this clone with a count of one. This chain uses TRBV6-6 with TRBJ2-3; no clear D. Trimming took off 8 bases at V and 2 bases at J, with 14 bases between the two ends. The V gene's germline CDR1 is MNHNY and CDR2 SVGAGI (reference sequence). The CDR3 totals 14 residues. The CDR3 spells CASLKGFSTDTQYF. For the CDR3, the DNA is TGTGCCAGCCTTAAGGGCTTTTCCACAGATACGCAGTATTTT.

Here the CDR3 DNA reads TGTGCCACCAGCAGAGATCGAGGGACCTACACCTTC. As protein: CATSRDRGTYTF. This chain joins TRBV15 and TRBJ1-2, with a weak D call TRBD1 (5 bases). Germline loops: CDR1 LNHNV, CDR2 YYDKDF (reference sequence). V was shortened by 0 bases and J by 10 bases, with 9 bases between the two germline ends. The CDR3 has 12 residues.

V usage is TRBV5-5 and J usage is TRBJ2-3, with TRBD2 matching 7 bases. The CDR3 contains 15 residues. Germline CDR1 SGHKS, CDR2 YYEKEE (reference sequence). V dropped 1 base and J dropped 5; count of bases not matched to a gene: 7. The CDR3 nucleotides are TGTGCCAGCAGCTTGATCGGCGGGAGAGGAGATACGCAGTATTTT. This codes for CASSLIGGRGDTQYF.

The chain uses TRBV9 and TRBJ1-2, with TRBD1 matching over 7 bases. After removal of 0 bases from V and 8 bases from J, the junction contained 7 bases not matched to a gene. CDR1 is SGDLS, CDR2 YYNGEE, per germline. This CDR3 comprises 14 residues. The chain's CDR3 is CASSVVPGGNGYTF. Here the CDR3 DNA reads TGTGCCAGCAGCGTAGTACCAGGGGGTAACGGCTACACCTTC.